This T cell receptor beta chain was identified during a study of blood T cell repertoires in COVID-19. The wider study: From T cells, B-cell-depleted T cells, or PBMCs came the material, which was cDNA or gDNA.

This clone showed up just a few times. Repertoires were generated with immunoSEQ multiplex PCR, while TCRdb's copy carries only in-frame clones and drops some. This table has just under 350,000 clones, about 86% appearing once. Trimming took off 9 bases at V and 2 bases at J, with 9 bases between the two ends. Per germline, CDR1 KGHDR and CDR2 SFDVKD. This CDR3 region has 12 residues. The chain carries TRBV24-1 and TRBJ1-2; possibly TRBD1 for D (6 bases). The sequencing sample was made of peripheral blood. The sequence was obtained from a man aged 25 to 40 with active or convalescent COVID-19. The CDR3 DNA reads as TGTGCCACCGGTGGGGGCAACTATGGCTACACCTTC. Residues: CATGGGNYGYTF.